This is a list of T cell receptor beta chains from one sample in a study of T cell changes during pregnancy in multiple sclerosis. Produced via immunoSEQ multiplex PCR; TCRdb's table is partial and in-frame only. The sample yields about 110,000 clones, under 95% seen once. The sample was peripheral blood, taken after pregnancy. These receptors all come from a female donor with multiple sclerosis, enrolled in a pregnancy study. Each CDR3 is given with its conserved first and last residue. D genes are given only for firm matches. Clone sizes are given selectively: once, few, many, or a class where the clone is expanded.

abundance: few; j_gene: TRBJ1-1; v_gene: TRBV5-1; d_gene: NA; CDR3nt: TGCGCCAGCAGCTTGGTTTGGGGTGGACAGTCTGAAGCTTTCTTT; CDR3aa: CASSLVWGGQSEAFF
abundance: NA; j_gene: TRBJ2-2; v_gene: TRBV7-8; d_gene: TRBD2; CDR3nt: TGTGCCAGCAGCCCCTTGGCGGGGAGGGCCCCCGGGGAGCTGTTTTTT; CDR3aa: CASSPLAGRAPGELFF
abundance: once; j_gene: TRBJ1-3; v_gene: TRBV5-4; d_gene: NA; CDR3nt: TGTGCCAGCAGCCAAGACACTTACTCTGGAAACACCATATATTTT; CDR3aa: CASSQDTYSGNTIYF
abundance: NA; j_gene: TRBJ1-2; v_gene: TRBV5-1; d_gene: TRBD1; CDR3nt: TGCGCCAGCAGCCCCGGACAGGGGGCAATCTATGGCTACACCTTC; CDR3aa: CASSPGQGAIYGYTF
abundance: NA; j_gene: TRBJ1-5; v_gene: TRBV10-3; d_gene: NA; CDR3nt: TGTGCCATCAGTGAGTCGAGAGGGGGGGCGGGCCAGCCCCAGCATTTT; CDR3aa: CAISESRGGAGQPQHF
abundance: few; j_gene: TRBJ1-6; v_gene: TRBV6-1; d_gene: TRBD1; CDR3nt: TGTGCCAGCAGGGCCGGGACAGATAATTCACCCCTCCACTTT; CDR3aa: CASRAGTDNSPLHF
abundance: NA; j_gene: TRBJ2-7; v_gene: TRBV5-1; d_gene: NA; CDR3nt: TGCGCCAGCAGCTTCCTTGGTCGAGCAACTAGGGAGGAGCAGTACTTC; CDR3aa: CASSFLGRATREEQYF
abundance: NA; j_gene: TRBJ1-6; v_gene: TRBV9; d_gene: NA; CDR3nt: TGTGCCAGCAGCGTAGGCACTCCAAGCTCACCCCTCCACTTT; CDR3aa: CASSVGTPSSPLHF
abundance: NA; j_gene: TRBJ1-4; v_gene: TRBV2; d_gene: NA; CDR3nt: TGTGCCAGCAGTGGAGGAACTAATGAAAAACTGTTTTTT; CDR3aa: CASSGGTNEKLFF
abundance: once; j_gene: TRBJ1-5; v_gene: TRBV5-1; d_gene: NA; CDR3nt: TGCGCCAGCAGCTTGGACCAGTCCCTGCCCCAGCATTTT; CDR3aa: CASSLDQSLPQHF
abundance: once; j_gene: TRBJ1-2; v_gene: TRBV28; d_gene: TRBD1; CDR3nt: TGTGCCAGCACCAGGACAGGGCTTGGTGGCTACACCTTC; CDR3aa: CASTRTGLGGYTF
abundance: NA; j_gene: TRBJ1-2; v_gene: TRBV2; d_gene: NA; CDR3nt: TGTGCCAGCAGTGACAGGACCCATGCGGGGGGCTACACCTTC; CDR3aa: CASSDRTHAGGYTF
abundance: NA; j_gene: TRBJ2-1; v_gene: TRBV7-9; d_gene: NA; CDR3nt: TGTGCCAGCAGCTTACTCGGGTACAATGAGCAGTTCTTC; CDR3aa: CASSLLGYNEQFF
abundance: NA; j_gene: TRBJ2-2; v_gene: TRBV5-1; d_gene: NA; CDR3nt: TGCGCCAGCAGCTTTATCGGGATTTACACCGGGGAGCTGTTTTTT; CDR3aa: CASSFIGIYTGELFF
abundance: NA; j_gene: TRBJ2-3; v_gene: TRBV4-1; d_gene: NA; CDR3nt: TGCGCCAGCAGCCAACCTGGATCGGACACGGTCCTTTTT; CDR3aa: CASSQPGSDTVLF
abundance: NA; j_gene: TRBJ2-3; v_gene: TRBV29-1; d_gene: TRBD2; CDR3nt: TGCAGCGTTGCCCATGGGGGGGGCACAGATACGCAGTATTTT; CDR3aa: CSVAHGGGTDTQYF
abundance: NA; j_gene: TRBJ1-5; v_gene: TRBV29-1; d_gene: NA; CDR3nt: TGCAGCGTTGGAGGGGGAGAGGGTCAGCCCCAGCATTTT; CDR3aa: CSVGGGEGQPQHF
abundance: NA; j_gene: TRBJ1-2; v_gene: TRBV6-1; d_gene: NA; CDR3nt: TGTGCCAGCAGTGAAGCGCTTCGGACAGGCTACACCTTC; CDR3aa: CASSEALRTGYTF
abundance: NA; j_gene: TRBJ2-4; v_gene: TRBV18; d_gene: TRBD2; CDR3nt: TGTGCCAGCTCACCCAAGGCGGGAGACCACATTCAGTACTTC; CDR3aa: CASSPKAGDHIQYF
abundance: NA; j_gene: TRBJ1-1; v_gene: TRBV18; d_gene: TRBD1; CDR3nt: TGTGCCAGCACAGATTCAGGGGGCGCGAACACTGAAGCTTTCTTT; CDR3aa: CASTDSGGANTEAFF
abundance: NA; j_gene: TRBJ2-5; v_gene: TRBV6-5; d_gene: TRBD1; CDR3nt: TGTGCCAGCAGTTACGCCGGGACAGGGGGAGAGACCCAGTACTTC; CDR3aa: CASSYAGTGGETQYF
abundance: NA; j_gene: TRBJ2-3; v_gene: TRBV27; d_gene: TRBD1; CDR3nt: TGTGCCAGCAGTTCTCTCCCGGGACAGAGCACAGATACGCAGTATTTT; CDR3aa: CASSSLPGQSTDTQYF
abundance: NA; j_gene: TRBJ2-1; v_gene: TRBV7-2; d_gene: NA; CDR3nt: TGTGCCAGCAGCTTGGGCAGGGTCGACAATGAGCAGTTCTTC; CDR3aa: CASSLGRVDNEQFF
abundance: NA; j_gene: TRBJ2-1; v_gene: TRBV10-3; d_gene: TRBD1; CDR3nt: TGTGCCATCAGTGAGACAGGGGTGGGCAATGAGCAGTTCTTC; CDR3aa: CAISETGVGNEQFF
abundance: NA; j_gene: TRBJ2-2; v_gene: TRBV29-1; d_gene: NA; CDR3nt: TGCAGCGTTGAGTACAGGGACACCGGGGAGCTGTTTTTT; CDR3aa: CSVEYRDTGELFF
abundance: NA; j_gene: TRBJ2-5; v_gene: TRBV5-1; d_gene: NA; CDR3nt: TGCGCCAGCAGCTTGGGCCTACGAGAGACCCAGTACTTC; CDR3aa: CASSLGLRETQYF
abundance: NA; j_gene: TRBJ2-3; v_gene: TRBV28; d_gene: NA; CDR3nt: TGTGCCAGCAGTTTATGGCAGGGATTGAGCACAGATACGCAGTACTTT; CDR3aa: CASSLWQGLSTDTQYF
abundance: NA; j_gene: TRBJ1-6; v_gene: TRBV7-9; d_gene: NA; CDR3nt: TGTGCCAGCAGCCTAGGACGGAGAGATTCACCCCTCCACTTT; CDR3aa: CASSLGRRDSPLHF
abundance: NA; j_gene: TRBJ2-3; v_gene: TRBV9; d_gene: NA; CDR3nt: TGTGCCAGCAGCGTAGATAGGGTTTGGGGCACGCAGTATTTT; CDR3aa: CASSVDRVWGTQYF
abundance: NA; j_gene: TRBJ2-7; v_gene: TRBV2; d_gene: NA; CDR3nt: TGTGCCAGCAGCCCTTCGACAGTCTACGAGCAGTACTTC; CDR3aa: CASSPSTVYEQYF
abundance: NA; j_gene: TRBJ1-2; v_gene: TRBV2; d_gene: NA; CDR3nt: TGTGCCAGCAGTGAATCTGGCTCTAACTATGGCTACACCTTC; CDR3aa: CASSESGSNYGYTF
abundance: NA; j_gene: TRBJ2-4; v_gene: TRBV19; d_gene: TRBD2; CDR3nt: TGTGCCAGTAGTATCACGACTAGCGGGAGGGACATTCAGTACTTC; CDR3aa: CASSITTSGRDIQYF
abundance: NA; j_gene: TRBJ2-1; v_gene: TRBV5-1; d_gene: TRBD2; CDR3nt: TGCGCCAGCAGCTTGAGCCTAGCGGGGGGCACTGAGCAGTTCTTC; CDR3aa: CASSLSLAGGTEQFF
abundance: NA; j_gene: TRBJ2-1; v_gene: TRBV4-1; d_gene: NA; CDR3nt: TGCGCCAGCAGCCAAAGGGGCAGGGTCAATGAGCAGTTCTTC; CDR3aa: CASSQRGRVNEQFF
abundance: NA; j_gene: TRBJ2-1; v_gene: TRBV11-3; d_gene: NA; CDR3nt: TGTGCCAGCAGCTTGGACAGCAGGAATGAGCAGTTCTTC; CDR3aa: CASSLDSRNEQFF
abundance: NA; j_gene: TRBJ1-1; v_gene: TRBV7-3; d_gene: NA; CDR3nt: TGTGCCAGCAGCGTACAGGGAATGAACACTGAAGCTTTCTTT; CDR3aa: CASSVQGMNTEAFF
abundance: NA; j_gene: TRBJ2-5; v_gene: TRBV6-5; d_gene: TRBD2; CDR3nt: TGTGCCAGCAGTTATTGGGCTAGCGGGGGCCAAGAGACCCAGTACTTC; CDR3aa: CASSYWASGGQETQYF
abundance: NA; j_gene: TRBJ1-5; v_gene: TRBV2; d_gene: TRBD1; CDR3nt: TGTGCCAGCAGAACCGGGACAGGGGGCGACCAGCCCCAGCATTTT; CDR3aa: CASRTGTGGDQPQHF
abundance: NA; j_gene: TRBJ2-3; v_gene: TRBV6-9; d_gene: TRBD1; CDR3nt: TGTGCCAGCGATCTGTGTCTTGGGGACAGGGGCGAAGTCGGCACAGATACGCAGTATTTT; CDR3aa: CASDLCLGDRGEVGTDTQYF
abundance: NA; j_gene: TRBJ1-1; v_gene: TRBV5-4; d_gene: TRBD1; CDR3nt: TGTGCCAGCAGCCCCCCCGGGACAGCGAACACTGAAGCTTTCTTT; CDR3aa: CASSPPGTANTEAFF
abundance: NA; j_gene: TRBJ2-6; v_gene: TRBV7-3; d_gene: NA; CDR3nt: TGTGCCAGCAGCTTATCGCAGTCTGGGGCCAACGTCCTGACTTTC; CDR3aa: CASSLSQSGANVLTF
abundance: NA; j_gene: TRBJ1-3; v_gene: TRBV6-5; d_gene: TRBD1; CDR3nt: TGTGCCAGCAGACTACAGGGGGCGGGAAACACCATATATTTT; CDR3aa: CASRLQGAGNTIYF
abundance: NA; j_gene: TRBJ2-7; v_gene: TRBV28; d_gene: TRBD1; CDR3nt: TGTGCCAGCTTTGGGACAGACACCTACGAGCAGTACTTC; CDR3aa: CASFGTDTYEQYF
abundance: NA; j_gene: TRBJ2-7; v_gene: TRBV2; d_gene: NA; CDR3nt: TGTGCCAGCAGGTACACAGCAGTAAAAACCTACGAGCAGTACTTC; CDR3aa: CASRYTAVKTYEQYF
abundance: NA; j_gene: TRBJ2-1; v_gene: TRBV28; d_gene: TRBD1; CDR3nt: TGTGCCAGCAGTCAAGGGGGCATGACGTACAATGAGCAGTTCTTC; CDR3aa: CASSQGGMTYNEQFF
abundance: NA; j_gene: TRBJ2-1; v_gene: TRBV7-6; d_gene: TRBD2; CDR3nt: TGTGCCAGCAGCTCCCCTTCTAGCGGGGGGGCGAATGAGCAGTTCTTC; CDR3aa: CASSSPSSGGANEQFF
abundance: NA; j_gene: TRBJ2-3; v_gene: TRBV2; d_gene: TRBD2; CDR3nt: TGTGCCAGCAGGACGACTAGCGGCACAGATACGCAGTATTTT; CDR3aa: CASRTTSGTDTQYF
abundance: few; j_gene: TRBJ1-4; v_gene: TRBV12-5; d_gene: NA; CDR3nt: TGTGCTGGAGGGGAGATTTTTACTAATGAAAAACTGTTTTTT; CDR3aa: CAGGEIFTNEKLFF
abundance: once; j_gene: TRBJ2-7; v_gene: TRBV19; d_gene: NA; CDR3nt: TGTGCCAGTAGTAACGGGATCTACGAGCAGTACTTC; CDR3aa: CASSNGIYEQYF
abundance: NA; j_gene: TRBJ2-3; v_gene: TRBV27; d_gene: NA; CDR3nt: TGTGCCAGCAGTTTATTCTCGGTTCCCACAGATACGCAGTATTTT; CDR3aa: CASSLFSVPTDTQYF
abundance: NA; j_gene: TRBJ2-1; v_gene: TRBV28; d_gene: NA; CDR3nt: TGTGCCAGCAGTTCTCGGGGCTCCTACAATGAGCAGTTCTTC; CDR3aa: CASSSRGSYNEQFF
abundance: NA; j_gene: TRBJ2-7; v_gene: TRBV5-4; d_gene: TRBD1; CDR3nt: TGTGCCAGCAGCTTGGGGCAGGGGGCCTACGAGCAGTACTTC; CDR3aa: CASSLGQGAYEQYF
abundance: NA; j_gene: TRBJ1-4; v_gene: TRBV6-5; d_gene: NA; CDR3nt: TGTGCCAGCAGTAACAAAGCGATTAATGAAAAACTGTTTTTT; CDR3aa: CASSNKAINEKLFF
abundance: NA; j_gene: TRBJ1-4; v_gene: TRBV6-1; d_gene: NA; CDR3nt: TGTGCCAGCAGTGATACAGTAGCGGAAAAACTGTTTTTT; CDR3aa: CASSDTVAEKLFF
abundance: few; j_gene: TRBJ1-1; v_gene: TRBV5-1; d_gene: NA; CDR3nt: TGCGCCAGCAGCTTGATAGCGAACACTGAAGCTTTCTTT; CDR3aa: CASSLIANTEAFF
abundance: once; j_gene: TRBJ2-7; v_gene: TRBV7-9; d_gene: NA; CDR3nt: TGTGCCAGCAGCCACCGCGAGGGGGGGTTCAGGGCCGACGAGCAGTACTTC; CDR3aa: CASSHREGGFRADEQYF
abundance: NA; j_gene: TRBJ1-1; v_gene: TRBV18; d_gene: TRBD1; CDR3nt: TGTGCCAGCTCACGGGAACAGGGGCGAAGCACTGAAGCTTTCTTT; CDR3aa: CASSREQGRSTEAFF